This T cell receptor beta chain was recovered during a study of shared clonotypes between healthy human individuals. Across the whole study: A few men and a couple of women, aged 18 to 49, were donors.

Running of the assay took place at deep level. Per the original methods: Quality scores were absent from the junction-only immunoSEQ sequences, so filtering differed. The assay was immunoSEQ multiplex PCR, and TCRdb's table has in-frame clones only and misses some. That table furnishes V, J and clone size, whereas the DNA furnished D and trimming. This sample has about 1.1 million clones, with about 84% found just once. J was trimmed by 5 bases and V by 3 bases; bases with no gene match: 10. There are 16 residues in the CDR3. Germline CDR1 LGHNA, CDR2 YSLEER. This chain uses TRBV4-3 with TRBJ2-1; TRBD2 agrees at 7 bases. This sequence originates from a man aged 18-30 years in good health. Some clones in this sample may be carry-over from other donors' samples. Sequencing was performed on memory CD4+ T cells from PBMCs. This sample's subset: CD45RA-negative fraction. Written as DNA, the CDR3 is TGCGCCAGCAGCCATCGGACTAGAGTTCTCCACAATGAGCAGTTCTTC. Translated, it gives CASSHRTRVLHNEQFF.